These 30 T cell receptor beta chains share one sample of origin, sequenced in a study of long-term antiretroviral therapy in people with HIV. Investigators performed immunoSEQ version v3.0 at survey level. The protocol was immunoSEQ multiplex PCR, while the TCRdb copy is restricted to in-frame clones and leaves out a portion. The table includes roughly 30,000 clones, about 80% detected once. The material was unsorted PBMCs, obtained 0.3 years after starting antiretroviral therapy. All receptors derive from a man aged 35 to 55 with HIV.

The rearrangement uses TRBV4-3 and TRBJ2-6; D unclear. The V end was cut by 0 bases, the J end by 0 bases, with 3 bases between. Germline loops: CDR1 LGHNA, CDR2 YSLEER. The CDR3 sequence is 15 residues long. The CDR3 coding sequence is TGCGCCAGCAGCCAAGACAACTCTGGGGCCAACGTCCTGACTTTC. Protein product: CASSQDNSGANVLTF.

The chain couples TRBV7-2 to TRBJ1-2, with D perhaps TRBD1 (5 bases). V was clipped by 5 bases and J by 4 bases, with 20 bases between them. The CDR3 is made up of 16 amino acids. Germline lookup yields CDR1 SGHTA and CDR2 FQGNSA. The CDR3 DNA is TGTGCCAGCAGCACCACGGACACCGCCGGGGCCTATGGCTACACCTTC. This sequence encodes CASSTTDTAGAYGYTF.

The chain recombines TRBV6-6 with TRBJ1-5; TRBD1 matches at 8 bases. Germline V gene lookup returns CDR1 MNHNY and CDR2 SVGAGI (reference sequence). There are 15 residues in the CDR3. J lost 6 bases, V lost 4 bases, and 8 bases had no gene match. The CDR3 spells CASSWQGARSQPQHF. Here the CDR3 DNA reads TGTGCCAGCAGTTGGCAGGGGGCGCGAAGTCAGCCCCAGCATTTT.

This clone is a singleton in its sample. The chain has TRBV6-5 and TRBJ2-4; the match to TRBD1 covers 7 bases. With 0 bases clipped from V and 8 bases from J, the junction kept 7 bases outside the gene matches. Per germline, CDR1 MNHEY and CDR2 SVGAGI. The CDR3 totals 15 residues. CDR3 nucleotides: TGTGCCAGCAGTTACTCAGGGGGCGGCAAGGACATTCAGTACTTC. As protein: CASSYSGGGKDIQYF.

This clone is a singleton in its sample. The rearrangement links TRBV6-6 to TRBJ1-5; D is undetermined. Trimming took off 2 bases at V and 3 bases at J, with 11 bases between the two ends. The germline V gene encodes CDR1 MNHNY and CDR2 SVGAGI (reference sequence). The CDR3 has 15 amino acids. The CDR3 nucleotides read TGTGCCAGCAGTTACCCCCCCGGGGACAATCAGCCCCAGCATTTT. Its protein is CASSYPPGDNQPQHF.

This chain uses TRBV5-1 with TRBJ2-7; D remains unclear. The CDR3 totals 14 residues. V was cut by 4 bases and J by 0 bases, with 11 bases left in between. Germline loops: CDR1 SGHRS, CDR2 YFSETQ. In nucleotides, the CDR3 is TGCGCCAGCAGCAAGATCAGCTCCTCCTACGAGCAGTACTTC. It encodes CASSKISSSYEQYF. Complete variable domain (other parts from reference TRBV5-1 and TRBJ2-7): KAGVTQTPRYLIKTRGQQVTLSCSPISGHRSVSWYQQTPGQGLQFLFEYFSETQRNKGNFPGRFSGRQFSNSRSEMNVSTLELGDSALYLCASSKISSSYEQYFGPGTRLTVT.

V and J are TRBV7-6 and TRBJ2-5, with D possibly being TRBD1 (6 bases). Germline assignment: CDR1 SGHVS and CDR2 FNYEAQ. This CDR3 is 14 amino acids long. With 5 bases removed from V and 2 bases from J, the gap between germline ends came to 12 bases. In DNA, the CDR3 is TGTGCCAGCAGCCCCGGGACACTTCAAGAGACCCAGTACTTC. Amino acid sequence: CASSPGTLQETQYF.

V gene TRBV9 combines with J gene TRBJ2-1; 7 bases align to TRBD1. The CDR3 is 15 residues long. CDR1 is SGDLS and CDR2 is YYNGEE in the germline V gene. The J segment lost 6 bases and the V segment lost 2 bases, leaving 8 bases of the junction unmatched. In DNA form, the CDR3 reads TGTGCCAGCAGCGTCGAGAACAGGGGCGGCAATGAGCAGTTCTTC. It is translated as CASSVENRGGNEQFF.

The J gene is TRBJ2-3, the V gene TRBV27; D tentatively reads TRBD1 or TRBD2 (6 bases each). Germline values: CDR1 MNHEY, CDR2 SMNVEV (reference sequence). The CDR3 sequence is 16 residues long. Trimming took off 8 bases at V and 1 base at J, with 19 bases between the two ends. For the CDR3, the DNA is TGTGCCAGCGGGAGGAGGGACGCAGGGGGCACAGATACGCAGTATTTT. This sequence encodes CASGRRDAGGTDTQYF.

V gene TRBV9 combines with J gene TRBJ2-1; D is unresolved. This CDR3 is 13 amino acids long. Per germline, CDR1 SGDLS and CDR2 YYNGEE. V lost 4 bases and J 0 bases, leaving 5 bases between the germline ends. CDR3 residues: CASSTSSYNEQFF. CDR3 nucleotide sequence: TGTGCCAGCAGCACGAGCTCCTACAATGAGCAGTTCTTC. The full variable domain, in which reference TRBV9 and TRBJ2-1 provide the parts outside the CDR3, is DSGVTQTPKHLITATGQRVTLRCSPRSGDLSVYWYQQSLDQGLQFLIQYYNGEERAKGNILERFSAQQFPDLHSELNLSSLELGDSALYFCASSTSSYNEQFFGPGTRLTVL.

V gene TRBV28 combines with J gene TRBJ1-1, with no clear D. CDR3 size: 12 residues. CDR1 and CDR2 (germline): MDHEN, SYDVKM. The germline V and J ends were trimmed by 6 bases and 7 bases, with 12 bases remaining between them. The CDR3 region is CASSSGLVEAFF. The CDR3 DNA reads TGTGCCAGCAGCTCGGGCCTCGTTGAAGCTTTCTTT. The full variable domain, completed using reference TRBV28 and TRBJ1-1, is DVKVTQSSRYLVKRTGEKVFLECVQDMDHENMFWYRQDPGLGLRLIYFSYDVKMKEKGDIPEGYSVSREKKERFSLILESASTNQTSMYLCASSSGLVEAFFGQGTRLTVV.

This chain uses TRBV7-8 with TRBJ2-1, with D perhaps matching TRBD2 (5 bases). V lost 5 bases and J lost 7, with 12 bases in between. Germline V gives CDR1 SGHVS, CDR2 FQNEAQ. This CDR3 region has 13 residues. The CDR3 coding sequence is TGTGCCAGCAGCCCGTGGACGGGGAATGAGCAGTTCTTC. Encoded protein: CASSPWTGNEQFF.

The chain combines TRBV14 with TRBJ1-2; D unresolved. From germline, CDR1 is SGHDN and CDR2 FVKESK. CDR3 length: 14 residues. V lost 2 bases to trimming and J lost 7 bases, with 14 bases between them. The CDR3 is CASSQILLPSGYTF. The CDR3 DNA is TGTGCCAGCAGCCAAATACTTTTACCAAGTGGCTACACCTTC.

This clone was observed once. The CDR3 sequence: CASSPGTGSTDTQYF. The DNA of the CDR3 is TGTGCCAGCAGTCCGGGGACAGGTAGCACAGATACGCAGTATTTT. This chain uses TRBV28 with TRBJ2-3; TRBD1 agrees at 8 bases. The germline V gene has CDR1 MDHEN and CDR2 SYDVKM. With 5 bases clipped from V and 0 bases from J, the junction kept 4 bases outside the gene matches. CDR3 length equals 15 residues.

V and J are TRBV6-5 and TRBJ2-3, with 7 nucleotides matching TRBD1. The CDR3 covers 15 residues. With V trimmed by 5 bases and J by 2 bases, 7 bases remained unmatched. Germline assignment: CDR1 MNHEY and CDR2 SVGAGI. The CDR3 loop reads CASSGQASYTDTQYF. Here the CDR3 DNA reads TGTGCCAGCAGTGGACAGGCTTCCTACACAGATACGCAGTATTTT.

V gene TRBV28 combines with J gene TRBJ2-7; D may correspond to TRBD1 or TRBD2 (5 bases each). The CDR3 loop spans 14 amino acids. Germline V gene lookup returns CDR1 MDHEN and CDR2 SYDVKM. Between the trimmed V and J ends, which lost 7 bases and 2 bases, there was a span of 15 bases. CDR3 sequence: CASTFGTLTYEQYF. CDR3 DNA sequence: TGTGCCAGCACTTTCGGGACCCTCACCTACGAGCAGTACTTC.

This clone was observed a few times. The CDR3 loop reads CASSPPPSSYNEQFF. The CDR3 DNA is TGTGCCAGCAGCCCGCCCCCGAGCTCCTACAATGAGCAGTTCTTC. The chain links TRBV5-4 to TRBJ2-1; D not certain. This CDR3 has 15 residues. Between the trimmed V and J ends, which lost 4 bases and 0 bases, there was a span of 11 bases. Per the germline V gene, CDR1 is SGHNT and CDR2 is YYREEE (reference sequence).

The V call is TRBV7-2, the J call TRBJ2-5, with no clear D. The CDR3 totals 13 residues. From germline, CDR1 is SGHTA and CDR2 FQGNSA. With 3 bases removed from V and 3 bases from J, the gap between germline ends came to 8 bases. The CDR3 nucleotides are TGTGCCAGCAGCTTGGGTCGCAAAGAGACCCAGTACTTC. It specifies CASSLGRKETQYF.

This clone occurred once. The rearrangement uses TRBV15 and TRBJ1-1; no reliable D call. CDR3 length: 14 amino acids. Germline lookup yields CDR1 LNHNV and CDR2 YYDKDF (reference sequence). With 2 bases removed from V and 3 bases from J, the gap between germline ends came to 10 bases. The CDR3 DNA sequence: TGTGCCACCAGCAGATTCGTGAGGGACACTGAAGCTTTCTTT. Protein: CATSRFVRDTEAFF.

The V call is TRBV5-4, the J call TRBJ1-4; D ambiguous. Between the trimmed V and J ends, which lost 4 bases and 5 bases, there was a span of 12 bases. Germline values: CDR1 SGHNT, CDR2 YYREEE (reference sequence). The CDR3 sequence is 14 residues long. CDR3 nucleotides: TGTGCCAGCAGCACCCGGACGTCGAATGAAAAACTGTTTTTT. It translates to CASSTRTSNEKLFF.

This clone was picked up one time. This rearrangement joins TRBV27 to TRBJ1-1, with TRBD1 matching 8 bases. V lost 4 bases, J lost 5 bases, and 9 bases stayed unmatched. The CDR3 consists of 15 residues. CDR1 is MNHEY and CDR2 is SMNVEV in the germline V gene (reference sequence). The CDR3 DNA reads TGTGCCAGCAGTTACGCCGGGACAGGAGGGACTGAAGCTTTCTTT. Its translation: CASSYAGTGGTEAFF.

Concerning this clone: The junction departs from germline at one end; a sequencing error may be responsible. This chain joins TRBV10-3 and TRBJ2-7; D unresolved. The CDR3 is made up of 12 amino acids. The germline V gene has CDR1 ENHRY and CDR2 SYGVKD. The CDR3 coding sequence is TGTGCCATCAGTGAGTCGAATTACGGGCAGTACTTC. Translating gives CAISESNYGQYF.

The chain employs TRBV9 and TRBJ2-2; no clear D. Trimming cost V 4 bases and J 1 base, with 2 bases left between them. Germline-derived CDR1 and CDR2 are SGDLS and YYNGEE. This CDR3 spans 12 amino acids. For the CDR3, the DNA is TGTGCCAGCAGCCAGAACACCGGGGAGCTGTTTTTT. Translation: CASSQNTGELFF.

This chain links TRBV19 with TRBJ2-5, with 8 bases matching TRBD1. This CDR3 spans 18 amino acids. Trimming removed 3 bases from V and 4 bases from J; junction bases left unmatched: 16. Germline CDR1 and CDR2: LNHDA and SQIVND (reference sequence). Here the CDR3 reads CASSIGAGGRGRLETQYF. As DNA, the CDR3 is TGTGCCAGTAGTATTGGGGCAGGGGGCAGGGGGCGATTAGAGACCCAGTACTTC.

V and J are TRBV5-5 and TRBJ2-7, with D possibly called TRBD1 or TRBD2 (5 bases each). This CDR3 is 16 amino acids long. CDR1 and CDR2 (germline): SGHKS, YYEKEE (reference sequence). Trimming took 4 bases from V and 3 from J, leaving 20 bases between them. The CDR3 loop reads CASSIYSGTLIYEQYF. The CDR3 nucleotides read TGTGCCAGCAGCATCTACTCCGGGACGCTGATCTACGAGCAGTACTTC.

The V and J genes are TRBV6-6 and TRBJ2-7; TRBD2 matches at 11 bases. Germline trimming cut 4 bases from V and 2 bases from J; bases unmatched to any gene: 1. This CDR3 spans 14 amino acids. CDR1 and CDR2 from the germline V gene are MNHNY and SVGAGI (reference sequence). The CDR3 loop reads CASSLAGGPYEQYF. CDR3 in DNA: TGTGCCAGCAGTTTAGCGGGAGGGCCCTACGAGCAGTACTTC.

This chain joins TRBV4-3 and TRBJ2-3; 11 positions agree with TRBD2. The CDR3 totals 17 residues. Per germline, CDR1 LGHNA and CDR2 YSLEER. Trimming removed 1 base from V and 0 bases from J; junction bases left unmatched: 3. The CDR3 DNA reads as TGCGCCAGCAGCCAAGGTACTAGCGGGGGAAGCACAGATACGCAGTATTTT. Encoded protein: CASSQGTSGGSTDTQYF.

This chain links TRBV7-2 with TRBJ2-7; no firm D call. CDR3 length: 11 amino acids. The ends were cut back, 1 base at V and 6 bases at J, with 4 bases in the middle. Germline assignment: CDR1 SGHTA and CDR2 FQGNSA. Here the CDR3 reads CASSLGVEQYF. In nucleotides, the CDR3 is TGTGCCAGCAGCTTAGGGGTCGAGCAGTACTTC.

This clone occurred once. This chain uses TRBV28 with TRBJ1-2; D is perhaps TRBD1 (5 bases). CDR3 length equals 16 residues. V was trimmed by 2 bases and J by 8 bases, leaving 21 bases between them. Germline assignment: CDR1 MDHEN and CDR2 SYDVKM. This CDR3 reads CASSLVSWQGKNGYTF. The DNA for the CDR3 is TGTGCCAGCAGTTTAGTTAGTTGGCAGGGTAAAAACGGCTACACCTTC.

This clone was observed a few times. The V and J genes are TRBV10-3 and TRBJ2-7; D ambiguous. Trimming cost V 11 bases and J 3 bases, with 5 bases left between them. Germline-derived CDR1 and CDR2 are ENHRY and SYGVKD. The CDR3 runs 9 residues. The CDR3 nucleotides read TGTGCCGAGAACTACGAGCAGTACTTC. It specifies CAENYEQYF.